This T cell receptor (beta chain) is from a study of T cell repertoires in cytomegalovirus infection. In the study overall: A matching HLA type, together with CMV infection, was signaled by public TCR beta signatures. Study-level results: The response measured ex vivo was dominated by TCR beta clonotypes (HLA-C-restricted and CMV-specific).

In TCRdb, the reads were re-called with MiXCR into one record per CDR3 protein. The data show under 200,000 distinct CDR3 sequences, with 15% to 20% seen just once and roughly a sixth held by the top ten. V was cut by 5 bases and J by 3 bases, with 11 bases left in between. This CDR3 comprises 14 residues. CDR1 and CDR2 from the germline V gene are SEHNR and FQNEAQ (reference sequence). On this clonotype: The antigen is unknown.

V usage is TRBV7-9 and J usage is TRBJ1-5; perhaps TRBD1 as D (6 bases). The sample consisted of CD8+ T cells from PBMCs. The TCR was taken from a human donor in good health (CMV status not recorded). Some clones in this sample may be carry-over from other donors' samples. CDR3 amino acids: CASSSRDNNQPQHF. The CDR3 DNA is TGTGCCAGCAGCAGCAGGGACAACAATCAGCCCCAGCATTTT.